Given below is one T cell receptor (beta chain) in context. Its antigen is currently unknown. This sample's treatment: 15 to 20 received Ad26.COV2.S at low or high dose, single or two shots; about five received placebo; per-sample allocation not given. Repertoires come from day 63 after the first vaccine or placebo injection. Participants' vaccine, an Ad26 vector, delivered Wuhan-strain SARS-CoV-2 spike. This entry belongs to a study of Ad26.COV2.S vaccination and SARS-CoV-2 variants. Across the whole study: Recipients of Ad26.COV2.S got it intramuscularly, once or twice 56 days apart. Regarding the study as a whole: Total T cell responses, in the TCR breadth and depth analyses, may have been underestimated. Whether participants received vaccine or placebo, their non-spike TCR breadth was similar.

Profiling relied on immunoSEQ multiplex PCR, and the TCRdb table lists in-frame clones only, not all of them. The sample shows 400,000 or so clones, about 85% of them seen only once. The V end was cut by 5 bases, the J end by 0 bases, with 11 bases between. The V gene's germline CDR1 is LNHNV and CDR2 YYDKDF (reference sequence). There are 15 residues in the CDR3. This receptor was obtained from a person between 18 and 65 years old who received the Ad26.COV2.S COVID-19 vaccine or a placebo. The chain joins TRBV15 to TRBJ1-5; D remains unclear. The specimen was peripheral blood, collected in a trial of Ad26.COV2.S vaccine versus placebo. The CDR3 protein is CATSPGPSSNQPQHF. For the CDR3, the DNA is TGTGCCACCAGCCCCGGGCCTTCTAGCAATCAGCCCCAGCATTTT.